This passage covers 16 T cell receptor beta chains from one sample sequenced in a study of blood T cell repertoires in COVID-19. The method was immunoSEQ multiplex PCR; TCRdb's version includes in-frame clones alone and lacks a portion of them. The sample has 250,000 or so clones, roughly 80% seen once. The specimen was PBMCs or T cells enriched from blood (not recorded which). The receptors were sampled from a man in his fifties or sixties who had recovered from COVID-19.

The chain's CDR3 is CASSLTRDRVVSTGELFF. In DNA, the CDR3 is TGTGCCAGCAGCTTAACGCGGGACAGGGTAGTTAGCACCGGGGAGCTGTTTTTT. This rearrangement joins TRBV7-3 to TRBJ2-2; 9 nucleotides match TRBD1. The CDR3 covers 18 residues. Germline CDR1 SGHTA, CDR2 FQGTGA. Germline trimming cut 0 bases from V and 4 bases from J; bases unmatched to any gene: 9.

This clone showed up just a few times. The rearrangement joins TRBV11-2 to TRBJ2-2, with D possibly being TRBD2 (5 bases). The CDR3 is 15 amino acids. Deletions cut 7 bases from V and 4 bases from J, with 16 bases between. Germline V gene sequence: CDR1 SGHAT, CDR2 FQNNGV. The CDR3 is CASTFEGAVTGELFF. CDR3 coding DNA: TGTGCCAGCACCTTTGAGGGAGCGGTCACCGGGGAGCTGTTTTTT.

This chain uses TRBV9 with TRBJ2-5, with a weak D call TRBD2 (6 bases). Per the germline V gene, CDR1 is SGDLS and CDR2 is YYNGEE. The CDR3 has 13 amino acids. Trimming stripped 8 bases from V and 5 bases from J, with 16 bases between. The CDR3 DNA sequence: TGTGCCAGTCGGGCGGGGTCGGGGGAGACCCAGTACTTC. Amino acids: CASRAGSGETQYF.

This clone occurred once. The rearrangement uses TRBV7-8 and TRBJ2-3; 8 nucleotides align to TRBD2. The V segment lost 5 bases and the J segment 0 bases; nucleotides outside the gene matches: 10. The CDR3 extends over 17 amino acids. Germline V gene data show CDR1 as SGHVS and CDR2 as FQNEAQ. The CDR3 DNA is TGTGCCAGCAGCCCAACACTAGCGGCGGGTAGCACAGATACGCAGTATTTT. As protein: CASSPTLAAGSTDTQYF.

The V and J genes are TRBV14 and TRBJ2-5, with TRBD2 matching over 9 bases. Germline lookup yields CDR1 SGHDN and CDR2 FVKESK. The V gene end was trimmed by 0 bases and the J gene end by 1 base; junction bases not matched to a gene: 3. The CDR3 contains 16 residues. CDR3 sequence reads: CASSQDRLAAQETQYF. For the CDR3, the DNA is TGTGCCAGCAGCCAAGATCGACTAGCGGCCCAAGAGACCCAGTACTTC.

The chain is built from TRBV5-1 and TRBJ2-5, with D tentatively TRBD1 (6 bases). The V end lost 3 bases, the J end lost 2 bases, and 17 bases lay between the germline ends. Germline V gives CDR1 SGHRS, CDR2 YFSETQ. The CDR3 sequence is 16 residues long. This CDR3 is CASSSFRQGLQETQYF. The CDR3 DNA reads TGCGCCAGCAGCTCCTTTAGGCAGGGGTTACAAGAGACCCAGTACTTC.

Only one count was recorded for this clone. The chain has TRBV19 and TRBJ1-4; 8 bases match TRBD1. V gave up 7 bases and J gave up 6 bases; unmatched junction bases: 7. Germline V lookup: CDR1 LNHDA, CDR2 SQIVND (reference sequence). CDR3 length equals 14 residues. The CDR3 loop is CASMGAGGHEKLFF. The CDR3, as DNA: TGTGCCAGTATGGGTGCAGGGGGCCATGAAAAACTGTTTTTT.

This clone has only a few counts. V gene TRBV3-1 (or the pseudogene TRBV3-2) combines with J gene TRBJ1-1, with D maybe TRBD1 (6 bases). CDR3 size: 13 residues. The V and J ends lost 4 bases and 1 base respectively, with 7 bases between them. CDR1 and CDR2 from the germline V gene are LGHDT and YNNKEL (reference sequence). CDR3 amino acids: CASSRTANTEAFF. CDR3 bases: TGTGCCAGCAGCCGGACAGCGAACACTGAAGCTTTCTTT.

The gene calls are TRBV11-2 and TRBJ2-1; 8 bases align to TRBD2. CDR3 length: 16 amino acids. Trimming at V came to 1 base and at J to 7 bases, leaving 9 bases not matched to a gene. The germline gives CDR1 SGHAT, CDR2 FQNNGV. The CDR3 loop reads CASSLGIGRGENEQFF. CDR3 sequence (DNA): TGTGCCAGCAGCTTAGGTATCGGGAGGGGTGAAAATGAGCAGTTCTTC.

The CDR3 bases are TGCAGCGTTGAGGGGCCAGGGGGTTTTGGCTACACCTTC. As protein: CSVEGPGGFGYTF. The chain has TRBV29-1 and TRBJ1-2, with 7 bases identical to TRBD1. The CDR3 runs to 13 residues. Per the germline V gene, CDR1 is SQVTM and CDR2 is ANQGSEA. After removal of 3 bases from V and 7 bases from J, the junction contained 8 bases not matched to a gene.

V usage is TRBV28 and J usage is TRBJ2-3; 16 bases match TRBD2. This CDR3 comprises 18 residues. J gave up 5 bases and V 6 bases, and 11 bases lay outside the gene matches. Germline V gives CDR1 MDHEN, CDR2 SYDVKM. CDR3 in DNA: TGTGCCAGCAGCCTTCCCCCGGGACTAGCGGGGGGGAGAGATACGCAGTATTTT. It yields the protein CASSLPPGLAGGRDTQYF. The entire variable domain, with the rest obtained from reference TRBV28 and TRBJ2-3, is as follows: DVKVTQSSRYLVKRTGEKVFLECVQDMDHENMFWYRQDPGLGLRLIYFSYDVKMKEKGDIPEGYSVSREKKERFSLILESASTNQTSMYLCASSLPPGLAGGRDTQYFGPGTRLTVL.

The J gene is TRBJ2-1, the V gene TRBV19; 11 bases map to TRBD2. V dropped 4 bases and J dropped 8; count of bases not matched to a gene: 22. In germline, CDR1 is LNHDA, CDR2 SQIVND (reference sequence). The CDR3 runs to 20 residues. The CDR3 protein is CASSTRTGRLASGRTDEQFF. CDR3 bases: TGTGCCAGTAGTACCAGGACAGGGCGCCTTGCTAGCGGGAGGACTGATGAGCAGTTCTTC.

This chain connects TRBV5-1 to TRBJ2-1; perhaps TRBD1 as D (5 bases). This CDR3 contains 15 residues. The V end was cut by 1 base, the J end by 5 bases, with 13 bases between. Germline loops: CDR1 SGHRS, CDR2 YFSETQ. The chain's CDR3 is CASSLLRASDNEQFF. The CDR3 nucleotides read TGCGCCAGCAGCTTGCTCAGGGCCTCTGACAATGAGCAGTTCTTC.

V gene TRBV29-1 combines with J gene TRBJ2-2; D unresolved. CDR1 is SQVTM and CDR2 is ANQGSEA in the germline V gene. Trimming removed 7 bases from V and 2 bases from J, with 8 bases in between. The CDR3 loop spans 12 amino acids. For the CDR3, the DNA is TGCAGCGCCGGCCTTAACACCGGGGAGCTGTTTTTT. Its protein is CSAGLNTGELFF.

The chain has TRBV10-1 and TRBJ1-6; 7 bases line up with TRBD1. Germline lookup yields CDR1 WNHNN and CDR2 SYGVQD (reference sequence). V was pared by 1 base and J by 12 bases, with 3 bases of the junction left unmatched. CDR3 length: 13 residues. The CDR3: CASSEYHRGPLHF. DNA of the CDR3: TGCGCCAGCAGTGAGTACCACAGGGGACCCCTCCACTTT.

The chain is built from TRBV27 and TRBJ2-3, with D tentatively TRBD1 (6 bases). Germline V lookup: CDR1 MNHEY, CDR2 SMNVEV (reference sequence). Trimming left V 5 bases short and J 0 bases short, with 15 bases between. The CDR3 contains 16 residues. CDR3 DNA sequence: TGTGCCAGCAGTCCTTTCGACAGGTTTAGCACAGATACGCAGTATTTT. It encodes CASSPFDRFSTDTQYF.